The rows below give T cell receptor beta chains drawn from one sample of a study of identical twins. TCRdb used MiXCR to reprocess the 5' RACE reads, holding one entry per CDR3 protein. In the table there are 1.5 million or so distinct CDR3 sequences, about 31% of which are singletons. Material: cord blood. The receptors were sampled from a newborn girl in good health. Both conserved end residues are part of each CDR3. The order of the fields is CDR3 DNA, CDR3 protein, J gene, V gene, clone size, D gene. A D gene is named only where the DNA matches it firmly. The size field is filled for only some rows; it gives once, few, many or a size class.

CDR3 DNA: TGTGCCAGCTCACCACTTACGGGGACAGGACCCACCGGGGAGCTGTTTTTT
CDR3 protein: CASSPLTGTGPTGELFF
J gene: TRBJ2-2
V gene: TRBV18
clone size: once
D gene: TRBD1

CDR3 DNA: TGTGCCAGCAGCCAAGATCATTGGCGGGAGGGGCTCTACAATGAGCAGTACTTC
CDR3 protein: CASSQDHWREGLYNEQYF
J gene: TRBJ2-7
V gene: TRBV3-1
clone size: few
D gene: TRBD2

CDR3 DNA: TGCAGTGCTAGTTCCTGGACTAGCGGGAGGTCACAGACCCAAGAGACCCAGTACTTC
CDR3 protein: CSASSWTSGRSQTQETQYF
J gene: TRBJ2-5
V gene: TRBV20-1
clone size: -
D gene: TRBD2

CDR3 DNA: TGTGCCAGCAGTTTCGACAGGGGGGTTTCTAATGAGCAGTACTTC
CDR3 protein: CASSFDRGVSNEQYF
J gene: TRBJ2-5
V gene: TRBV28
clone size: -
D gene: TRBD1

CDR3 DNA: TGTGCCAGCAGTGAATGGGTCCCCACTGAAGCTTTCTTT
CDR3 protein: CASSEWVPTEAFF
J gene: TRBJ1-1
V gene: TRBV6-1
clone size: -
D gene: -

CDR3 DNA: TGCAGTGCTAGGGCTAGTGGGTTCTCCAATGAGCAGTTCTTC
CDR3 protein: CSARASGFSNEQFF
J gene: TRBJ2-1
V gene: TRBV20-1
clone size: -
D gene: -

CDR3 DNA: TGCGCCAGCAGCCTACCACGGACTAGCGGGACTCACAATGAGCAGTTCTTC
CDR3 protein: CASSLPRTSGTHNEQFF
J gene: TRBJ2-1
V gene: TRBV5-1
clone size: -
D gene: TRBD2

CDR3 DNA: TGTGCCAGCAGTTTGACTAGCGGGGTTTACGAGCAGTACTTC
CDR3 protein: CASSLTSGVYEQYF
J gene: TRBJ2-7
V gene: TRBV7-2
clone size: many
D gene: TRBD2

CDR3 DNA: TGTGCCAGCAGTTCATATAGCCTTCGGACGGACTTAAATTCACCCCTCCACTTT
CDR3 protein: CASSSYSLRTDLNSPLHF
J gene: TRBJ1-6
V gene: TRBV27
clone size: few
D gene: -

CDR3 DNA: TGTGCCAGCAGCTTAGAAGTGTTGGGCGAGCAGTACTTC
CDR3 protein: CASSLEVLGEQYF
J gene: TRBJ2-7
V gene: TRBV11-3
clone size: -
D gene: -

CDR3 DNA: TGTGCCATCAGCCGCGACAGGGAGCGCGGCACTGAAGCTTTCTTT
CDR3 protein: CAISRDRERGTEAFF
J gene: TRBJ1-1
V gene: TRBV10-3
clone size: few
D gene: TRBD1

CDR3 DNA: TGCAGTGCCCCGAAATCGGAGACCCAGTACTTC
CDR3 protein: CSAPKSETQYF
J gene: TRBJ2-5
V gene: TRBV20-1
clone size: -
D gene: -

CDR3 DNA: TGCAGTGCTAGGCCGTTATCTAGCGGGAGATGGTCAGATACGCAGTATTTT
CDR3 protein: CSARPLSSGRWSDTQYF
J gene: TRBJ2-3
V gene: TRBV20-1
clone size: -
D gene: TRBD2

CDR3 DNA: TGCAGCGTTGAAGGGGATAGGGATGAACCCTACGAGCAGTACTTC
CDR3 protein: CSVEGDRDEPYEQYF
J gene: TRBJ2-7
V gene: TRBV29-1
clone size: many
D gene: -

CDR3 DNA: TGTGCCAGCAGTCCCCACTCTAGCGGCGGGAGACTTTACGAGCAGTACTTC
CDR3 protein: CASSPHSSGGRLYEQYF
J gene: TRBJ2-7
V gene: TRBV27
clone size: -
D gene: TRBD2

CDR3 DNA: TGTGCCAGCAGTTATTTAGGGACAGGGACAGAGACCCAGTACTTC
CDR3 protein: CASSYLGTGTETQYF
J gene: TRBJ2-5
V gene: TRBV6-6
clone size: few
D gene: TRBD1

CDR3 DNA: TGCAGTGCTAGGAAACTAGCGGACTACGAGCAGTACTTC
CDR3 protein: CSARKLADYEQYF
J gene: TRBJ2-7
V gene: TRBV20-1
clone size: few
D gene: TRBD2

CDR3 DNA: TGCGCCAGCAGCCAAGGTTCAGGGAGAGCGAACACTGAAGCTTTCTTT
CDR3 protein: CASSQGSGRANTEAFF
J gene: TRBJ1-1
V gene: TRBV4-1
clone size: -
D gene: -

CDR3 DNA: TGTGCCAGCTCACATCTTGTCGATGGCTACACCTTC
CDR3 protein: CASSHLVDGYTF
J gene: TRBJ1-2
V gene: TRBV18
clone size: few
D gene: -

CDR3 DNA: TGCAGTGCTGCTGTAGTTTGGGACTACAATGAGCAGTTCTTC
CDR3 protein: CSAAVVWDYNEQFF
J gene: TRBJ2-1
V gene: TRBV20-1
clone size: -
D gene: -

CDR3 DNA: TGCGCCAGCAGCTTGGGGACAGCCTACTCCTACGAGCAGTACTTC
CDR3 protein: CASSLGTAYSYEQYF
J gene: TRBJ2-7
V gene: TRBV5-1
clone size: few
D gene: -

CDR3 DNA: TGTGCCAGCACCCCTGGGGGCAGCGCCTACGAGCAGTACTTC
CDR3 protein: CASTPGGSAYEQYF
J gene: TRBJ2-7
V gene: TRBV21-1
clone size: -
D gene: -

CDR3 DNA: TGCGCCAGCAGCTTGGGCGGTGATAATTCACCCCTCCACTTT
CDR3 protein: CASSLGGDNSPLHF
J gene: TRBJ1-6
V gene: TRBV5-1
clone size: many
D gene: -

CDR3 DNA: TGTGCCAGCAGCAAAGATCGGGAAAATTCACCCCTCCACTTT
CDR3 protein: CASSKDRENSPLHF
J gene: TRBJ1-6
V gene: TRBV21-1
clone size: -
D gene: -

CDR3 DNA: TGTGCCAGCAGCCCGCGAGGAAGGACTAGTTGGGCCTACGAGCAGTACTTC
CDR3 protein: CASSPRGRTSWAYEQYF
J gene: TRBJ2-7
V gene: TRBV14
clone size: few
D gene: TRBD2

CDR3 DNA: TGCAGTGGCCCACTAGCGGGGGGCTCAGATACGCAGTATTTT
CDR3 protein: CSGPLAGGSDTQYF
J gene: TRBJ2-3
V gene: TRBV20-1
clone size: -
D gene: TRBD2

CDR3 DNA: TGTGCCAGTAGTAAGGGGGCGAGGAACACTGAAGCTTTCTTT
CDR3 protein: CASSKGARNTEAFF
J gene: TRBJ1-1
V gene: TRBV19
clone size: -
D gene: TRBD1

CDR3 DNA: TGTGCCAGCAGTTCTTGGACAGGGGGGAACGAGCAGTACTTC
CDR3 protein: CASSSWTGGNEQYF
J gene: TRBJ2-7
V gene: TRBV28
clone size: few
D gene: TRBD1

CDR3 DNA: TGTGCCACCTCGGGGACAGGGGGAGCTTTCTTT
CDR3 protein: CATSGTGGAFF
J gene: TRBJ1-1
V gene: TRBV24-1
clone size: -
D gene: TRBD1

CDR3 DNA: TGCGCCAGCAGCTTGTTCCTTTATGGAACTCGCCCGAACACCGGGGAGCCGTTTTTT
CDR3 protein: CASSLFLYGTRPNTGEPFF
J gene: TRBJ2-2
V gene: TRBV5-1
clone size: few
D gene: -

CDR3 DNA: TGTGCCACCAAAACGACTAGCGACTCCTACGGGCAGTACTTC
CDR3 protein: CATKTTSDSYGQYF
J gene: TRBJ2-4
V gene: TRBV24-1
clone size: once
D gene: TRBD2

CDR3 DNA: TGTGCCATCAGTGATCACTACAATGAGCAGTACTTC
CDR3 protein: CAISDHYNEQYF
J gene: TRBJ2-5
V gene: TRBV10-3
clone size: -
D gene: -

CDR3 DNA: TGTGCCAGCAGCGACAGGGGGGCACCGAACTATGGCTACACCTTC
CDR3 protein: CASSDRGAPNYGYTF
J gene: TRBJ1-2
V gene: TRBV9
clone size: once
D gene: TRBD1

CDR3 DNA: TGTGCCAGCAGTTTCTTCGGGGCCGCAGAAAGAGAGACCCAGTACTTC
CDR3 protein: CASSFFGAAERETQYF
J gene: TRBJ2-5
V gene: TRBV28
clone size: few
D gene: -

CDR3 DNA: TGCAGTGCTAGAGGGGGGTTCGCCGATACGCAGTATTTT
CDR3 protein: CSARGGFADTQYF
J gene: TRBJ2-3
V gene: TRBV20-1
clone size: -
D gene: -

CDR3 DNA: TGTGCCAGCAGTGTCCCCGGGGCGGAACTTAGCAATCAGCCCCAGCATTTT
CDR3 protein: CASSVPGAELSNQPQHF
J gene: TRBJ1-5
V gene: TRBV28
clone size: -
D gene: -

CDR3 DNA: TGTGCCGGAAAACGGACTAGCGGGATTCGTCACGAGCAGTACTTC
CDR3 protein: CAGKRTSGIRHEQYF
J gene: TRBJ2-7
V gene: TRBV6-1
clone size: few
D gene: TRBD2

CDR3 DNA: TGCGCCAGCAAGACACAGGGGCTCGGCGAGCAGTACTTC
CDR3 protein: CASKTQGLGEQYF
J gene: TRBJ2-7
V gene: TRBV5-1
clone size: few
D gene: TRBD1

CDR3 DNA: TGTGCCAGCAGCAAAGCCCGAACAGGGGGGCCCTACAATGAGCAGTACTTC
CDR3 protein: CASSKARTGGPYNEQYF
J gene: TRBJ2-7
V gene: TRBV21-1
clone size: -
D gene: -

CDR3 DNA: TGTGCCAGCAGCTCGGCGGGAGCTTCCTCCTACAATGAGCAGTTCTTC
CDR3 protein: CASSSAGASSYNEQFF
J gene: TRBJ2-1
V gene: TRBV28
clone size: few
D gene: TRBD2

CDR3 DNA: TGCAGTGCTAGAGATACGGGGGGGCCCGACACTGAAGCTTTCTTT
CDR3 protein: CSARDTGGPDTEAFF
J gene: TRBJ1-1
V gene: TRBV20-1
clone size: -
D gene: -

CDR3 DNA: TGTGCCAGCAGCTTGGGACTAGCGTTCTCCTACGAGCAGTACTTC
CDR3 protein: CASSLGLAFSYEQYF
J gene: TRBJ2-7
V gene: TRBV5-1
clone size: many
D gene: TRBD2

CDR3 DNA: TGTGCCAGCAGCTTAGCGCGGGAGCAGTTCTTC
CDR3 protein: CASSLAREQFF
J gene: TRBJ2-1
V gene: TRBV5-1
clone size: many
D gene: -

CDR3 DNA: TGTGCCAGCGCCCTGAAATACGGTGAATCCTACAATGAGCAGTTCTTC
CDR3 protein: CASALKYGESYNEQFF
J gene: TRBJ2-1
V gene: TRBV28
clone size: -
D gene: -

CDR3 DNA: TGTGCCAGCAGTCCCACCGACAGGGGGCGGTACTATGGCTACACCTTC
CDR3 protein: CASSPTDRGRYYGYTF
J gene: TRBJ1-2
V gene: TRBV27
clone size: few
D gene: TRBD1

CDR3 DNA: TGCGCCAGCAGCTTTCGGGGACCTCCGCTGGAGACCCAGTACTTC
CDR3 protein: CASSFRGPPLETQYF
J gene: TRBJ2-5
V gene: TRBV5-1
clone size: few
D gene: -

CDR3 DNA: TGTGCCAGCAGTTGGGCTAGCAATCAGCCCCAGCATTTT
CDR3 protein: CASSWASNQPQHF
J gene: TRBJ1-5
V gene: TRBV2
clone size: few
D gene: -

CDR3 DNA: TGTGCCAGCAGCCGTCTAGCGGGAGCCCAAGAGACCCAGTACTTC
CDR3 protein: CASSRLAGAQETQYF
J gene: TRBJ2-5
V gene: TRBV3-1
clone size: -
D gene: TRBD2

CDR3 DNA: TGTGCCAGCAGCCCTGACGGGAGGTCTGTCACAGATACGCAGTATTTT
CDR3 protein: CASSPDGRSVTDTQYF
J gene: TRBJ2-3
V gene: TRBV7-2
clone size: -
D gene: TRBD2

CDR3 DNA: TGTGCCAGCAGTTACTCTTCGGGACTCAGATCCTACGAGCAGTACTTC
CDR3 protein: CASSYSSGLRSYEQYF
J gene: TRBJ2-7
V gene: TRBV6-5
clone size: few
D gene: -

CDR3 DNA: TGTGCCAGCGGGGACGGTCGACTATACTCTAGCACAGATACGCAGTATTTT
CDR3 protein: CASGDGRLYSSTDTQYF
J gene: TRBJ2-3
V gene: TRBV28
clone size: few
D gene: -

CDR3 DNA: TGCAGCGTTGGGGGGCAGGACGAGCAGTTCTTC
CDR3 protein: CSVGGQDEQFF
J gene: TRBJ2-1
V gene: TRBV29-1
clone size: many
D gene: -

CDR3 DNA: TGTGCCAGCAGCTTAGGCGCAGCTCCTAACTATGGCTACACCTTC
CDR3 protein: CASSLGAAPNYGYTF
J gene: TRBJ1-2
V gene: TRBV7-9
clone size: few
D gene: -

CDR3 DNA: TGCGCCAGCAGCTTGGAGATGTACAGGAAAAATGAGCAGTTCTTC
CDR3 protein: CASSLEMYRKNEQFF
J gene: TRBJ2-1
V gene: TRBV5-1
clone size: few
D gene: -

CDR3 DNA: TGTGCTAGTGGTTTTAGTGGACGTAACTATGGCTACACCTTC
CDR3 protein: CASGFSGRNYGYTF
J gene: TRBJ1-2
V gene: TRBV12-5
clone size: few
D gene: -

CDR3 DNA: TGCGCCAGCAGCCAAGAGCCCAACCCTGGAACAGATACGCAGTATTTT
CDR3 protein: CASSQEPNPGTDTQYF
J gene: TRBJ2-3
V gene: TRBV4-1
clone size: -
D gene: -

CDR3 DNA: TGCGCCAGCAGCTTGGTTGACGGGAGGTACGACGAGCAGTACTTC
CDR3 protein: CASSLVDGRYDEQYF
J gene: TRBJ2-7
V gene: TRBV5-1
clone size: -
D gene: TRBD2